This is a list of T cell receptor beta chains from one sample in a study of T-cell memory formation after mild COVID-19. TCRdb used MiXCR to reprocess the 5' RACE reads, holding one entry per CDR3 protein. The sample records hundreds of thousands of distinct CDR3 sequences, around 28% being singletons. The specimen was PBMCs or a T cell subset sorted from them (not recorded which). Receptors originate from an adult woman who had mild COVID-19 (a few samples of this study predate the infection). Cell type and time point are not known. The CDR3 runs from the conserved cysteine through the conserved F or W. Fields, in order: CDR3 length, clone size, J gene, V gene, D gene, CDR3 protein, CDR3 DNA. D genes are given only for firm matches. The size of a clone is reported for some rows only, either as once, few or many, or as a class for expanded clones.

len: 13
abundance: many
j_gene: TRBJ1-2
v_gene: TRBV12-3/TRBV12-4
d_gene: .
CDR3aa: CASSLGRSYGYTF
CDR3nt: TGTGCCAGCAGTTTGGGACGGAGTTATGGCTACACCTTC

len: 16
abundance: .
j_gene: TRBJ2-1
v_gene: TRBV5-5
d_gene: TRBD2
CDR3aa: CASSFGSGTSGRGQFF
CDR3nt: TGTGCCAGCAGCTTTGGGTCCGGGACTAGCGGCCGAGGGCAGTTCTTC

len: 16
abundance: .
j_gene: TRBJ2-1
v_gene: TRBV3-1
d_gene: TRBD2
CDR3aa: CASSQASGGAGNEQFF
CDR3nt: TGTGCCAGCAGCCAAGCTAGCGGGGGGGCAGGCAATGAGCAGTTCTTC

len: 16
abundance: .
j_gene: TRBJ1-1
v_gene: TRBV12-3/TRBV12-4
d_gene: TRBD1
CDR3aa: CASSAPPGQGSSEAFF
CDR3nt: TGTGCCAGCAGTGCTCCACCGGGACAGGGGAGCTCTGAAGCTTTCTTT

len: 16
abundance: .
j_gene: TRBJ2-1
v_gene: TRBV7-3
d_gene: TRBD2
CDR3aa: CASSSSTSSEFNEQFF
CDR3nt: TGTGCCAGCAGCTCCTCGACTAGCTCGGAATTTAATGAGCAGTTCTTC

len: 14
abundance: .
j_gene: TRBJ1-2
v_gene: TRBV7-9
d_gene: .
CDR3aa: CASGGPIGYYGYTF
CDR3nt: TGTGCCAGCGGAGGACCCATCGGGTATTATGGCTACACCTTC

len: 14
abundance: few
j_gene: TRBJ1-1
v_gene: TRBV7-8
d_gene: TRBD1
CDR3aa: CASSLADRGTEAFF
CDR3nt: TGTGCCAGCAGCTTAGCGGACAGGGGTACTGAAGCTTTCTTT

len: 20
abundance: .
j_gene: TRBJ2-3
v_gene: TRBV11-2
d_gene: .
CDR3aa: CASSPFSVLKLWTASYTQYF
CDR3nt: TGTGCCAGCAGCCCATTCTCGGTCCTAAAGCTTTGGACCGCGTCGTATACGCAGTATTTT

len: 14
abundance: .
j_gene: TRBJ2-7
v_gene: TRBV6-5
d_gene: .
CDR3aa: CASSYSVSSYEQYF
CDR3nt: TGTGCCAGCAGTTACAGTGTAAGCTCCTACGAGCAGTACTTC

len: 14
abundance: .
j_gene: TRBJ1-2
v_gene: TRBV7-9
d_gene: .
CDR3aa: CASSFPRGDYGYTF
CDR3nt: TGTGCCAGCAGCTTCCCTCGGGGCGACTATGGCTACACCTTC

len: 15
abundance: .
j_gene: TRBJ2-2
v_gene: TRBV30
d_gene: .
CDR3aa: CAWSGTHANTGELFF
CDR3nt: TGTGCCTGGAGTGGGACCCATGCGAACACCGGGGAGCTGTTTTTT

len: 14
abundance: many
j_gene: TRBJ2-1
v_gene: TRBV11-2
d_gene: TRBD2
CDR3aa: CASSLVAGANEQFF
CDR3nt: TGTGCCAGCAGCTTAGTAGCGGGGGCCAATGAGCAGTTCTTC

len: 14
abundance: .
j_gene: TRBJ2-1
v_gene: TRBV4-2
d_gene: .
CDR3aa: CASSREGLYNEQFF
CDR3nt: TGTGCCAGCAGCCGCGAGGGACTGTACAATGAGCAGTTCTTC

len: 16
abundance: .
j_gene: TRBJ2-2
v_gene: TRBV20-1
d_gene: TRBD2
CDR3aa: CSAASPRGGRGGELFF
CDR3nt: TGCAGTGCGGCCTCACCCCGGGGCGGGAGAGGCGGGGAGCTGTTTTTT

len: 12
abundance: .
j_gene: TRBJ2-5
v_gene: TRBV30
d_gene: .
CDR3aa: CAWKGNQETQYF
CDR3nt: TGTGCCTGGAAAGGGAACCAAGAGACCCAGTACTTC

len: 16
abundance: .
j_gene: TRBJ2-7
v_gene: TRBV18
d_gene: TRBD1
CDR3aa: CASSPGGQYITYEQYF
CDR3nt: TGTGCCAGCTCACCAGGGGGACAGTATATTACCTACGAGCAGTACTTC

len: 14
abundance: .
j_gene: TRBJ1-2
v_gene: TRBV4-2
d_gene: .
CDR3aa: CASSQDVTNYGYTF
CDR3nt: TGTGCCAGCAGCCAAGACGTAACAAACTATGGCTACACCTTC

len: 16
abundance: few
j_gene: TRBJ1-1
v_gene: TRBV5-1
d_gene: .
CDR3aa: CASSLDGMRVNTEAFF
CDR3nt: TGCGCCAGCAGCTTGGACGGTATGAGGGTGAACACTGAAGCTTTCTTT

len: 12
abundance: .
j_gene: TRBJ1-5
v_gene: TRBV2
d_gene: .
CDR3aa: CASRTENQPQHF
CDR3nt: TGTGCCAGCAGGACGGAGAATCAGCCCCAGCATTTT

len: 11
abundance: .
j_gene: TRBJ1-1
v_gene: TRBV13
d_gene: .
CDR3aa: CASTDRRGGFF
CDR3nt: TGTGCCAGCACGGATAGGAGGGGTGGTTTCTTT

len: 15
abundance: .
j_gene: TRBJ2-1
v_gene: TRBV20-1
d_gene: TRBD2
CDR3aa: CSARDRGGRLNEQFF
CDR3nt: TGCAGTGCTAGAGATCGAGGCGGGAGACTCAATGAGCAGTTCTTC

len: 12
abundance: .
j_gene: TRBJ1-2
v_gene: TRBV29-1
d_gene: .
CDR3aa: CSVVTDHPGYTF
CDR3nt: TGCAGCGTTGTCACGGACCATCCTGGCTACACCTTC

len: 14
abundance: .
j_gene: TRBJ2-5
v_gene: TRBV6-5
d_gene: TRBD2
CDR3aa: CASSYSWGGETQYF
CDR3nt: TGTGCCAGCAGTTACTCATGGGGAGGGGAGACCCAGTACTTC

len: 14
abundance: .
j_gene: TRBJ2-6
v_gene: TRBV6-5
d_gene: .
CDR3aa: CASRRQNGANVLTF
CDR3nt: TGTGCCAGCAGGAGACAGAACGGGGCCAACGTCCTGACTTTC

len: 15
abundance: .
j_gene: TRBJ2-7
v_gene: TRBV5-6
d_gene: TRBD2
CDR3aa: CASSFVSGGAYEQYF
CDR3nt: TGTGCCAGCAGCTTTGTGAGCGGGGGGGCCTACGAGCAGTACTTC

len: 13
abundance: .
j_gene: TRBJ1-2
v_gene: TRBV4-2
d_gene: .
CDR3aa: CASSQENGYGYTF
CDR3nt: TGTGCCAGCAGCCAAGAGAACGGCTATGGCTACACCTTC

len: 14
abundance: few
j_gene: TRBJ1-3
v_gene: TRBV5-1
d_gene: .
CDR3aa: CASSLAQGGNTIYF
CDR3nt: TGCGCCAGCAGCTTGGCCCAGGGGGGAAACACCATATATTTT

len: 12
abundance: .
j_gene: TRBJ2-3
v_gene: TRBV19
d_gene: .
CDR3aa: CASKGGADTQYF
CDR3nt: TGTGCCAGTAAGGGGGGCGCAGATACGCAGTATTTT

len: 14
abundance: few
j_gene: TRBJ1-1
v_gene: TRBV4-2
d_gene: .
CDR3aa: CASSQDAGNTEAFF
CDR3nt: TGTGCCAGCAGCCAAGATGCAGGGAACACTGAAGCTTTCTTT

len: 15
abundance: .
j_gene: TRBJ2-3
v_gene: TRBV2
d_gene: .
CDR3aa: CASTIVGQSTDTQYF
CDR3nt: TGTGCCAGCACAATCGTCGGGCAGAGCACAGATACGCAGTATTTT

len: 16
abundance: few
j_gene: TRBJ2-7
v_gene: TRBV5-1
d_gene: TRBD1
CDR3aa: CASSFDPGTGAYEQYF
CDR3nt: TGCGCCAGCAGCTTTGACCCCGGGACAGGGGCCTACGAGCAGTACTTC

len: 13
abundance: .
j_gene: TRBJ1-1
v_gene: TRBV10-3
d_gene: .
CDR3aa: CAISSRLDTEAFF
CDR3nt: TGTGCCATCAGCTCTCGACTGGACACTGAAGCTTTCTTT

len: 16
abundance: few
j_gene: TRBJ2-7
v_gene: TRBV7-2
d_gene: TRBD2
CDR3aa: CASSSGLAGVSYEQYF
CDR3nt: TGTGCCAGCAGCTCGGGACTAGCGGGAGTTTCCTACGAGCAGTACTTC

len: 17
abundance: .
j_gene: TRBJ2-2
v_gene: TRBV11-2
d_gene: TRBD1
CDR3aa: CASSLRPDRVNTGELFF
CDR3nt: TGTGCCAGCAGCTTAAGGCCGGACAGGGTCAACACCGGGGAGCTGTTTTTT

len: 15
abundance: few
j_gene: TRBJ2-7
v_gene: TRBV6-2/TRBV6-3
d_gene: .
CDR3aa: CASSYLDPRTYEQYF
CDR3nt: TGTGCCAGCAGTTATCTGGACCCCAGAACCTACGAGCAGTACTTC

len: 13
abundance: .
j_gene: TRBJ2-1
v_gene: TRBV11-2
d_gene: .
CDR3aa: CASHPSGANEQFF
CDR3nt: TGTGCCAGCCACCCGTCAGGAGCCAATGAGCAGTTCTTC

len: 11
abundance: few
j_gene: TRBJ2-7
v_gene: TRBV2
d_gene: .
CDR3aa: CASTYGYEQYF
CDR3nt: TGTGCCAGCACTTACGGTTACGAGCAGTACTTC

len: 12
abundance: few
j_gene: TRBJ2-3
v_gene: TRBV20-1
d_gene: .
CDR3aa: CSAPMGADTQYF
CDR3nt: TGCAGTGCTCCGATGGGGGCAGATACGCAGTATTTT

len: 13
abundance: .
j_gene: TRBJ1-1
v_gene: TRBV5-6
d_gene: TRBD1
CDR3aa: CASSLGTGAKAFF
CDR3nt: TGTGCCAGCAGCTTGGGGACAGGGGCTAAAGCTTTCTTT

len: 15
abundance: .
j_gene: TRBJ1-1
v_gene: TRBV12-3/TRBV12-4
d_gene: .
CDR3aa: CASRTMGRGRTEAFF
CDR3nt: TGTGCCAGCAGGACAATGGGGCGCGGGAGGACTGAAGCTTTCTTT

len: 16
abundance: few
j_gene: TRBJ2-2
v_gene: TRBV5-1
d_gene: .
CDR3aa: CASNPRRGGNTGELFF
CDR3nt: TGCGCCAGCAACCCCCGGAGAGGGGGGAACACCGGGGAGCTGTTTTTT

len: 15
abundance: few
j_gene: TRBJ2-1
v_gene: TRBV7-9
d_gene: TRBD2
CDR3aa: CASSSPGLVYNEQFF
CDR3nt: TGTGCCAGCAGCTCGCCGGGACTAGTCTACAATGAGCAGTTCTTC

len: 16
abundance: .
j_gene: TRBJ2-3
v_gene: TRBV15
d_gene: .
CDR3aa: CATSRGLQGPTDTQYF
CDR3nt: TGTGCCACCAGCAGAGGTTTACAGGGACCCACAGATACGCAGTATTTT

len: 11
abundance: .
j_gene: TRBJ2-7
v_gene: TRBV5-1
d_gene: TRBD1
CDR3aa: CARLGGHEQYF
CDR3nt: TGCGCCAGACTAGGGGGCCACGAGCAGTACTTC

len: 16
abundance: few
j_gene: TRBJ2-1
v_gene: TRBV11-3
d_gene: TRBD2
CDR3aa: CASSSLLAGLYNEQFF
CDR3nt: TGTGCCAGCAGCTCCCTTTTAGCGGGATTGTACAATGAGCAGTTCTTC

len: 14
abundance: .
j_gene: TRBJ1-5
v_gene: TRBV15
d_gene: TRBD1
CDR3aa: CATGTGGQREPQHF
CDR3nt: TGTGCCACCGGGACAGGGGGTCAGCGGGAGCCCCAGCATTTT